This T cell receptor (beta chain) was identified during a study of Ad26.COV2.S vaccination and SARS-CoV-2 variants. The V end lost 0 bases, the J end lost 0 bases, and 6 bases lay between the germline ends. The germline V gene encodes CDR1 SGHDN and CDR2 FVKESK. This CDR3 is built from 14 residues. Only in-frame clones appear in the TCRdb table, and some are missing; sequencing was by immunoSEQ multiplex PCR. There are some 450,000 clones in the sample; 90% occur only once, and less than 4.5% lies in the top ten. Regarding treatment: roughly 20 received Ad26.COV2.S at low or high dose, single or two shots; roughly five received placebo; per-sample allocation not given. The samples were gathered on day 63 after the first injection of vaccine or placebo.

The sample here was peripheral blood, taken in a trial of Ad26.COV2.S vaccine versus placebo. V is TRBV14 and J is TRBJ2-7; D remains ambiguous. This sequence originates from a person aged 18-65 years who received the Ad26.COV2.S COVID-19 vaccine or a placebo. The CDR3 bases are TGTGCCAGCAGCCAAGATCCGGACTCCTACGAGCAGTACTTC. This codes for CASSQDPDSYEQYF.